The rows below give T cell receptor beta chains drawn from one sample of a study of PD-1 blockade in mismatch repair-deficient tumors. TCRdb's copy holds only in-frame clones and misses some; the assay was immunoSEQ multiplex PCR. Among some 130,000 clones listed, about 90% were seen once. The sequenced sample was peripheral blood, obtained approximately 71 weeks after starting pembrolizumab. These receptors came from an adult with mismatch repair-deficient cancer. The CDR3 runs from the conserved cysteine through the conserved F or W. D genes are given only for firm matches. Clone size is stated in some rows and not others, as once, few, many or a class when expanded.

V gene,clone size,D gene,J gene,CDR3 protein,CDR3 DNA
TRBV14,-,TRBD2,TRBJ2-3,CASSQVRRASGQGDTQYF,TGTGCCAGCAGCCAAGTTCGGAGGGCTAGCGGTCAGGGTGATACGCAGTATTTT
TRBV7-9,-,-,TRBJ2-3,CASSTTQGGIGADTQYF,TGTGCCAGCAGCACTACCCAAGGAGGGATCGGCGCAGATACGCAGTATTTT
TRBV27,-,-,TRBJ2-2,CASSLSAGGANTGELFF,TGTGCCAGCAGTTTATCGGCAGGGGGGGCGAACACCGGGGAGCTGTTTTTT
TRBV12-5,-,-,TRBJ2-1,CASGLGDGRNEQFF,TGTGCTAGTGGTTTGGGCGACGGACGCAATGAGCAGTTCTTC
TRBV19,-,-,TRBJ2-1,CASSIGGNPYNEQFF,TGTGCCAGTAGTATAGGAGGGAACCCCTACAATGAGCAGTTCTTC
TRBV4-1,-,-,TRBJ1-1,CASSHISSVLAFF,TGCGCCAGCAGCCACATATCCTCGGTTTTAGCTTTCTTT
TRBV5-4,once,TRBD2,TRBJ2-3,CASSLGGLAASTDTQYF,TGTGCCAGCAGCTTGGGGGGACTAGCAGCTTCGACAGATACGCAGTATTTT
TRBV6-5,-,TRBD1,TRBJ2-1,CASSRTGAYNEQFF,TGTGCCAGCAGCCGGACAGGAGCCTACAATGAGCAGTTCTTC
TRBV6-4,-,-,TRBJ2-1,CASSGEGDEQFF,TGTGCCAGCAGCGGGGAGGGGGATGAGCAGTTCTTC
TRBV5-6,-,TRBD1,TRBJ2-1,CASSYQTGSSYNEQFF,TGTGCCAGCAGCTATCAGACAGGGTCATCCTACAATGAGCAGTTCTTC
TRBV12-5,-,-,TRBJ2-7,CASGMSYEQYF,TGTGCTAGTGGTATGAGCTACGAGCAGTACTTC
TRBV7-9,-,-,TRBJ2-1,CASSLALVRDNEQFF,TGTGCCAGCAGCTTAGCGCTGGTCAGGGACAATGAGCAGTTCTTC
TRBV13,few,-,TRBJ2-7,CASSWSTGSYEQYF,TGTGCCAGCAGTTGGTCAACAGGGAGCTACGAGCAGTACTTC
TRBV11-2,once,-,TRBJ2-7,CASSYQGSSYEQYF,TGTGCCAGCAGTTACCAGGGGTCCTCCTACGAGCAGTACTTC
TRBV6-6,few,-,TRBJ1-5,CASSYLDRNQPQHF,TGTGCCAGCAGTTACCTGGACAGAAATCAGCCCCAGCATTTT
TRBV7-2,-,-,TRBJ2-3,CASSSRGADTQYF,TGTGCCAGCAGCTCAAGGGGGGCAGATACGCAGTATTTT
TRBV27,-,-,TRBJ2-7,CASSSAGPYEQYF,TGTGCCAGCAGTTCGGCGGGCCCCTACGAGCAGTACTTC
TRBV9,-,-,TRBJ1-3,CASSVDLGSGNTIYF,TGTGCCAGCAGCGTAGATCTAGGTTCTGGAAACACCATATATTTT
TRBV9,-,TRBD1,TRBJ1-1,CASSVAGQGYTEAFF,TGTGCCAGCAGCGTAGCGGGACAGGGGTACACTGAAGCTTTCTTT
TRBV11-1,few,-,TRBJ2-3,CASSLFAGFNTDTQYF,TGTGCCAGCAGCTTATTTGCGGGTTTCAACACAGATACGCAGTATTTT
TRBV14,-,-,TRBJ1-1,CASSQEAEGRCTEAFF,TGTGCCAGCAGCCAAGAAGCTGAGGGGAGGTGCACTGAAGCTTTCTTT
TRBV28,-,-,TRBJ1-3,CASSFLGAPGNTIYF,TGTGCCAGCAGTTTCTTGGGGGCGCCTGGAAACACCATATATTTT
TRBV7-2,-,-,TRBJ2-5,CASSLGSGAQYF,TGTGCCAGCAGCTTAGGGTCCGGGGCCCAGTACTTC
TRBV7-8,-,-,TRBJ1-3,CASSRRGSGNTIYF,TGTGCCAGCAGCCGACGGGGCTCTGGAAACACCATATATTTT
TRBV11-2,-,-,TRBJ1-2,CASSLDVGADGYTF,TGTGCCAGCAGCTTAGATGTGGGGGCGGATGGCTACACCTTC
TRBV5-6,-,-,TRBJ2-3,CASSLVGPTGLFTDTQYF,TGTGCCAGCAGCTTGGTGGGGCCCACAGGGCTCTTCACAGATACGCAGTATTTT
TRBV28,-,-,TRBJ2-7,CASSFGLGYEQYF,TGTGCCAGCAGTTTCGGCTTGGGTTACGAGCAGTACTTC
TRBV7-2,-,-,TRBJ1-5,CASSEQGRVNQPQHF,TGTGCCAGCAGCGAACAGGGTCGGGTTAATCAGCCCCAGCATTTT
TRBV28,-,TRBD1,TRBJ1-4,CASSRYRGTNEKLFF,TGTGCCAGCAGTCGTTACAGGGGAACTAATGAAAAACTGTTTTTT
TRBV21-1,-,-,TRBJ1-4,CASSEGGKLFF,TGTGCCAGCAGCGAAGGGGGGAAACTGTTTTTT
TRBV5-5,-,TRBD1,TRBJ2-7,CASRLQGDYEQYF,TGTGCCAGCAGGTTGCAGGGGGACTACGAGCAGTACTTC
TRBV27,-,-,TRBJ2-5,CASSIPGPLREETQYF,TGTGCCAGCAGTATCCCAGGACCTCTGAGAGAAGAGACCCAGTACTTC
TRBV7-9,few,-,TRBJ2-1,CASSLTDYSSYNEQFF,TGTGCCAGCAGCTTAACTGACTATAGTTCGTACAATGAGCAGTTCTTC
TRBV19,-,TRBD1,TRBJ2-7,CASSRGTGGFYEQYF,TGTGCCAGTAGTAGAGGGACAGGGGGCTTCTACGAGCAGTACTTC
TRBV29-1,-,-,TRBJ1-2,CSVDSWGTAGYTF,TGCAGCGTTGATAGTTGGGGAACGGCTGGCTACACCTTC
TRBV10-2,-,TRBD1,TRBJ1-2,CASTERQGGFQYYGYTF,TGCGCCAGCACGGAACGGCAGGGGGGGTTTCAATATTATGGCTACACCTTC
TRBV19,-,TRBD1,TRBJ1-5,CASIPRGTDNQPQHF,TGTGCCAGTATCCCGAGGGGGACAGACAATCAGCCCCAGCATTTT
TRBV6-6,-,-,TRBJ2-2,CASSYSAPTNTGELFF,TGTGCCAGCAGTTACTCTGCCCCTACGAACACCGGGGAGCTGTTTTTT
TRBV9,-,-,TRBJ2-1,CASSVVRAPHSYNEQFF,TGTGCCAGCAGCGTAGTCAGGGCCCCTCACTCCTACAATGAGCAGTTCTTC
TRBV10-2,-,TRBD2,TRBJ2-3,CASSVTELAGVADTQYF,TGCGCCAGCAGTGTTACAGAACTAGCGGGAGTCGCAGATACGCAGTATTTT
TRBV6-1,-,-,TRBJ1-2,CASSELGSGLGYTF,TGTGCCAGCAGTGAATTAGGGTCAGGGCTAGGCTACACCTTC
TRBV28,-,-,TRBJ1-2,CASTIPPNYGYTF,TGTGCCAGCACCATACCCCCCAACTATGGCTACACCTTC
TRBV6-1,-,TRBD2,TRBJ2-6,CASRGAGANVLTF,TGTGCCAGCCGGGGGGCTGGGGCCAACGTCCTGACTTTC
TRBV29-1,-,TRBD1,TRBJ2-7,CSGTGSSSYEQYF,TGCAGCGGGACAGGGTCCAGCTCCTACGAGCAGTACTTC
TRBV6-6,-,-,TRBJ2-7,CASSYLAGSYEQYF,TGTGCCAGCAGTTACTTGGCGGGGTCGTACGAGCAGTACTTC
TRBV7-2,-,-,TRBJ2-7,CASSKQGYRYEQYF,TGTGCCAGCAGCAAACAGGGTTACCGCTACGAGCAGTACTTC
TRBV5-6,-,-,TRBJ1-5,CASSLVRDSNQPQHF,TGTGCCAGCAGCTTGGTGAGGGATAGCAATCAGCCCCAGCATTTT
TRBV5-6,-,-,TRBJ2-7,CASSLEGTRIF,TGTGCCAGCAGCTTGGAGGGGACTCGCATCTTC